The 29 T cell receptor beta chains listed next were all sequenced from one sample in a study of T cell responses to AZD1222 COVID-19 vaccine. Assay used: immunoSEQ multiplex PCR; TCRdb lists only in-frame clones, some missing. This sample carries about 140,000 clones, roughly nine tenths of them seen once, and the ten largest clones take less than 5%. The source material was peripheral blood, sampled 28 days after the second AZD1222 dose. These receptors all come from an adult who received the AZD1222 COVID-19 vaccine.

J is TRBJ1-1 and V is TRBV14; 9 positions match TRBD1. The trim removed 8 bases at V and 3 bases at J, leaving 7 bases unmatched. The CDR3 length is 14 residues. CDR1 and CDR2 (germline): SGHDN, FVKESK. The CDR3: CASSTTGGDTEAFF. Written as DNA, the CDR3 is TGTGCCAGCTCTACCACAGGGGGCGACACTGAAGCTTTCTTT.

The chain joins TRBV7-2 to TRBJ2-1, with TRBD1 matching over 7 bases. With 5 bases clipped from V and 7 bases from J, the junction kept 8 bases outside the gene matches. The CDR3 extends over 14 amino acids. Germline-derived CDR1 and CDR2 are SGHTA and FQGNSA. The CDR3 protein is CASSEEGGRNEQFF. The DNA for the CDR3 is TGTGCCAGCAGCGAAGAAGGGGGCAGGAATGAGCAGTTCTTC. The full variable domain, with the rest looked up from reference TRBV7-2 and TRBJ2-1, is GAGVSQSPSNKVTEKGKDVELRCDPISGHTALYWYRQSLGQGLEFLIYFQGNSAPDKSGLPSDRFSAERTGGSVSTLTIQRTQQEDSAVYLCASSEEGGRNEQFFGPGTRLTVL.

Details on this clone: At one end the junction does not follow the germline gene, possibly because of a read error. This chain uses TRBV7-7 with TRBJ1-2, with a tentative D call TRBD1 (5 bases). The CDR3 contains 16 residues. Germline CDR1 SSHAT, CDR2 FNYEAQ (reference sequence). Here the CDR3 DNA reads TGTGCTAGCAGCCGCCGACAGCCCTCGGGGCCCTATGGCTACACCTTC. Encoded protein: CASSRRQPSGPYGYTF.

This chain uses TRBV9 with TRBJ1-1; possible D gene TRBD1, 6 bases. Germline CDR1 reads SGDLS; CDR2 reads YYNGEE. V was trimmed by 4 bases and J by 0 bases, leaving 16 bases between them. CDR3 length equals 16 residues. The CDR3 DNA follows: TGTGCCAGCAGCCCTGGGGCAGGGGCAATGAACACTGAAGCTTTCTTT. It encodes CASSPGAGAMNTEAFF.

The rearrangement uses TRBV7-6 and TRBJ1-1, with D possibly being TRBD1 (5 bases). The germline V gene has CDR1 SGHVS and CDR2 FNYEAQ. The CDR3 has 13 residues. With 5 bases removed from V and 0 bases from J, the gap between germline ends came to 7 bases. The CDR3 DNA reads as TGTGCCAGCAGCCAACAGGTGAACACTGAAGCTTTCTTT. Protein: CASSQQVNTEAFF.

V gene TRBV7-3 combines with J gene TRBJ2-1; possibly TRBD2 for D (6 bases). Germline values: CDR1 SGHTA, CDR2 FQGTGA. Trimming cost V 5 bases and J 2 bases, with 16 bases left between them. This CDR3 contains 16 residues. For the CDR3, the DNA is TGTGCCAGCAGCAGTAAGCGGGCGGAACCCTACAATGAGCAGTTCTTC. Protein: CASSSKRAEPYNEQFF.

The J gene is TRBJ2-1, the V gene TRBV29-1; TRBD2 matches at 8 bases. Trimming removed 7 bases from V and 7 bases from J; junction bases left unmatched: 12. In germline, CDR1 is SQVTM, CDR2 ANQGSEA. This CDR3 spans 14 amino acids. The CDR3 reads CSAGVGLGGNEQFF. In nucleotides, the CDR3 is TGCAGCGCCGGGGTGGGACTAGGAGGGAATGAGCAGTTCTTC.

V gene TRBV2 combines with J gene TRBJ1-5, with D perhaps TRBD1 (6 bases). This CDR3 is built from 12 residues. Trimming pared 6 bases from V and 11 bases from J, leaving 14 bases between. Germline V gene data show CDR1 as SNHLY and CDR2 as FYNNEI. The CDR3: CASRRPSGAQHF. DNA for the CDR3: TGTGCCAGCAGGAGACCATCAGGGGCCCAGCATTTT.

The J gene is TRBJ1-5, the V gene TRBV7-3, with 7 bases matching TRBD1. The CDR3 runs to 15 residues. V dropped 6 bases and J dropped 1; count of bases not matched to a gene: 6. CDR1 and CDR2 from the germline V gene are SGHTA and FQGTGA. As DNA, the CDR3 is TGTGCCAGCAGACAACCGGGACAGAGCAATCAGCCCCAGCATTTT. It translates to CASRQPGQSNQPQHF.

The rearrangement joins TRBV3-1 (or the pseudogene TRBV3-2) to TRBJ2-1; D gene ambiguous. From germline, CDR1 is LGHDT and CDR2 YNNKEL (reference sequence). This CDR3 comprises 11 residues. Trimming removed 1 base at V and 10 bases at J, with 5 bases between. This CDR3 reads CASSQVWEQFF. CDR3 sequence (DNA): TGTGCCAGCAGCCAAGTTTGGGAGCAGTTCTTC.

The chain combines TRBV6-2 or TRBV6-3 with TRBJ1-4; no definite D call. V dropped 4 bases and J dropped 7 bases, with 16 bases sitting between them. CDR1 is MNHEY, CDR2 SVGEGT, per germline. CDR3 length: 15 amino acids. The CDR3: CASSSDHVGGEKLFF. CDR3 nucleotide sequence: TGTGCCAGCAGTTCCGACCACGTCGGCGGTGAAAAACTGTTTTTT.

The CDR3 region is CASSLAGSGQPQHF. The CDR3 nucleotides are TGTGCCAGCAGCTTGGCAGGGTCGGGTCAGCCCCAGCATTTT. The chain recombines TRBV11-2 with TRBJ1-5; D is perhaps TRBD1 (5 bases). Per the germline V gene, CDR1 is SGHAT and CDR2 is FQNNGV. V was shortened by 3 bases and J by 6 bases, with 12 bases between the two germline ends. The length of the CDR3 is 14 residues. The whole variable domain, filled in from reference TRBV11-2 and TRBJ1-5, reads EAGVAQSPRYKIIEKRQSVAFWCNPISGHATLYWYQQILGQGPKLLIQFQNNGVVDDSQLPKDRFSAERLKGVDSTLKIQPAKLEDSAVYLCASSLAGSGQPQHFGDGTRLSIL.

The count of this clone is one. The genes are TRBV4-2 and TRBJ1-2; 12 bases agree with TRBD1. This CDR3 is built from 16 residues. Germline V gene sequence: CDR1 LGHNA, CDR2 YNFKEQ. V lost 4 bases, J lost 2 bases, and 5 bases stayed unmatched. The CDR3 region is CASSRSGQGANYGYTF. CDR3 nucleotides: TGTGCCAGCAGCCGATCGGGACAGGGGGCCAACTATGGCTACACCTTC.

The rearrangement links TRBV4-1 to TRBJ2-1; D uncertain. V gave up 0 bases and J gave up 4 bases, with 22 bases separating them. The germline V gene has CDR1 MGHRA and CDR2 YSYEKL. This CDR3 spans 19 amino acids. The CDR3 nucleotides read TGCGCCAGCAGCCAAGATCAGGTTGGTGCGAACACGGATTACAATGAGCAGTTCTTC. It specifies CASSQDQVGANTDYNEQFF.

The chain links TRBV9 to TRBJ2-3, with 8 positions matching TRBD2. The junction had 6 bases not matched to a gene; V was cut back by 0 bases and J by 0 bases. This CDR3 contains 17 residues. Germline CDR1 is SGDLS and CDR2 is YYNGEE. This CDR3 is CASSVGVSGASTDTQYF. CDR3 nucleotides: TGTGCCAGCAGCGTAGGGGTTAGCGGGGCTAGCACAGATACGCAGTATTTT.

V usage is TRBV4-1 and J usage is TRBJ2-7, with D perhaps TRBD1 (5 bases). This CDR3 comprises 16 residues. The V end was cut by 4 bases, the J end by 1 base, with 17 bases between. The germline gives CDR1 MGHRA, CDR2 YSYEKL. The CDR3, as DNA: TGCGCCAGCAGCCCCCTCCAGGGCAGGAGTTCCTACGAGCAGTACTTC. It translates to CASSPLQGRSSYEQYF.

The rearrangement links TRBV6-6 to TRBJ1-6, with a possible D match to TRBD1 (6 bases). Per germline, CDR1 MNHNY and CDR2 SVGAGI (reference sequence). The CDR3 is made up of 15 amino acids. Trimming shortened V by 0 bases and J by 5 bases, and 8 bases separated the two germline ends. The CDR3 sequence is CASSYSGQNNSPLHF. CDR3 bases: TGTGCCAGCAGTTACTCCGGACAGAATAATTCACCCCTCCACTTT.

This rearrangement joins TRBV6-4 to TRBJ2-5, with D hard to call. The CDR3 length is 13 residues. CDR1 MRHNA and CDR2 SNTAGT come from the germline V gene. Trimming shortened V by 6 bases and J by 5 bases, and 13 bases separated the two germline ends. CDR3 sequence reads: CASSPLESETQYF. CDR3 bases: TGTGCCAGCAGCCCCCTAGAATCGGAGACCCAGTACTTC.

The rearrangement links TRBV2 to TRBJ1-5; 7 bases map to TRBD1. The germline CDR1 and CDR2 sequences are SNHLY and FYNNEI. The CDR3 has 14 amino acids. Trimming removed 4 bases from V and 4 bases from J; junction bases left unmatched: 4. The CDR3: CASSVRQGNQPQHF. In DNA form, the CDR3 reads TGTGCCAGCAGTGTCCGACAGGGTAATCAGCCCCAGCATTTT. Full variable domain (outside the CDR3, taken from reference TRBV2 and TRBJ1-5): EPEVTQTPSHQVTQMGQEVILRCVPISNHLYFYWYRQILGQKVEFLVSFYNNEISEKSEIFDDQFSVERPDGSNFTLKIRSTKLEDSAMYFCASSVRQGNQPQHFGDGTRLSIL.

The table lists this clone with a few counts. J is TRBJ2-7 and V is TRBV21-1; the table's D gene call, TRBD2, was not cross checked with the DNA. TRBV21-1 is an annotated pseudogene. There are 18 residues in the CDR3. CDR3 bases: TGTGCCAGCAGCAAATGCCCAGGCGGGGGACCAAGCTCCTACGAGCAGTACTTC. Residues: CASSKCPGGGPSSYEQYF.

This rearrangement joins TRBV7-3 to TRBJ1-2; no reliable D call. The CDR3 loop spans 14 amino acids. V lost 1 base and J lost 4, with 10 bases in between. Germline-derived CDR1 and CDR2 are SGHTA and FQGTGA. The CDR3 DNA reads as TGTGCCAGCAGCTTAAGTTCAGAGGGCTATGGCTACACCTTC. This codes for CASSLSSEGYGYTF.

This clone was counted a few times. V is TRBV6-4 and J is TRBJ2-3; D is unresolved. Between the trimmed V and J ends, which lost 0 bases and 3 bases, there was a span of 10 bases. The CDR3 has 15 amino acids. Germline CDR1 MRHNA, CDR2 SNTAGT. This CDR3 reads CASSDSKGSTDTQYF. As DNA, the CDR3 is TGTGCCAGCAGTGACTCGAAGGGCAGTACAGATACGCAGTATTTT.

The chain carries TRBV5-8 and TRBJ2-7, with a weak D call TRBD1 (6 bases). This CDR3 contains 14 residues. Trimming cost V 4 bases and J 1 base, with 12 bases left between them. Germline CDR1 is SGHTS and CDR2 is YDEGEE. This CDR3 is CASSPLTGSYEQYF. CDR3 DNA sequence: TGTGCCAGCAGCCCCCTGACAGGATCCTACGAGCAGTACTTC.

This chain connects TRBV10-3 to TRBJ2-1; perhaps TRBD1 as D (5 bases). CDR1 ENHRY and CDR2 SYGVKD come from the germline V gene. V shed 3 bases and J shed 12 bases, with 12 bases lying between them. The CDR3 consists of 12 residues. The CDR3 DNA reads TGTGCCATCAGTGAACAGAGTCAGGGGCAGTTCTTC. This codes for CAISEQSQGQFF.

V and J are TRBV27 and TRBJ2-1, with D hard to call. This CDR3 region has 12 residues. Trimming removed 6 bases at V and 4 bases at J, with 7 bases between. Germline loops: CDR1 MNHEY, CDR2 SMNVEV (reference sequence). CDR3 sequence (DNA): TGTGCCAGCAGAACCATTTACAATGAGCAGTTCTTC. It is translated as CASRTIYNEQFF.

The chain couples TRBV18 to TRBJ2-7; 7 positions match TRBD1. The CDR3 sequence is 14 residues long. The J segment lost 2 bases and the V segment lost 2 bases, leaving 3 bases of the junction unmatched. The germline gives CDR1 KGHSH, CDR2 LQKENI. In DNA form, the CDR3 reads TGTGCCAGCTCACCAGACAGGGCTACCTACGAGCAGTACTTC. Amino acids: CASSPDRATYEQYF.

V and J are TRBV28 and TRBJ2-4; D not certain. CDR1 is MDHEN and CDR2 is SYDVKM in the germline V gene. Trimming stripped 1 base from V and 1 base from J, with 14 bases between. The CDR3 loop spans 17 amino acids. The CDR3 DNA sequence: TGTGCCAGCAGTTTATATCCGGAATACTCGGCCAAAAACATTCAGTACTTC. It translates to CASSLYPEYSAKNIQYF.

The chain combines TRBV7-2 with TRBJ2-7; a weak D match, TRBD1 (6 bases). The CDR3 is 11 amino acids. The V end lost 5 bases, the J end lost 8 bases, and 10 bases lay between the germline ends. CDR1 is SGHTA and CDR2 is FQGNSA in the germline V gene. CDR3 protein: CASSPTGKQYF. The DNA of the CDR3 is TGTGCCAGCAGCCCGACAGGAAAGCAGTACTTC.

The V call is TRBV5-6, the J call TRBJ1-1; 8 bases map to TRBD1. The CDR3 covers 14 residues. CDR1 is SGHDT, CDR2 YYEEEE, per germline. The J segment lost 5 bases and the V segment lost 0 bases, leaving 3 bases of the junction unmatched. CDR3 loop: CASSLGQGATEAFF. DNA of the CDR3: TGTGCCAGCAGCTTGGGGCAGGGGGCGACTGAAGCTTTCTTT.